Below, 4 T cell receptor beta chains from the same sample are listed, as sequenced in a study of tumor-infiltrating lymphocytes in primary liver carcinoma. Researchers drew blood RNA from unsorted whole blood and extracted germline DNA as well. From around 500 ng total RNA, TCR beta cDNA was generated with a primer in the constant region. Libraries for TCR beta were built through three nested multiplex PCR rounds, which together made up a slightly modified ARM-PCR procedure. The two initial PCR rounds, around 10 cycles each, used TRBV1-TRBV30 forward and C-beta reverse primers. TCRdb recomputed calls from the multiplex PCR reads with MiXCR, one row per CDR3 protein. The sample carries fewer than 400,000 distinct CDR3 sequences, roughly 60% recorded once. What was sequenced was peripheral blood. Receptors were obtained from a man aged 35 to 55 with primary liver carcinoma and hepatitis B virus infection.

On this clonotype itself: This may come from a read error, since a much larger clone is one base off. The rearrangement uses TRBV6-1 and TRBJ2-3; 11 bases agree with TRBD1. The CDR3 is 15 residues long. Germline CDR1 and CDR2: MNHNS and SASEGT. The CDR3 region has the DNA TGTGCCAGCAGTGTGGACAGGGGGCCGACAGATACGCACTATTTT. Protein: CASSVDRGPTDTHYF.

The gene calls are TRBV29-1 and TRBJ2-1; perhaps TRBD2 as D (6 bases). Trimming left V 5 bases short and J 1 base short, with 12 bases between. The CDR3 is made up of 14 amino acids. Per the germline V gene, CDR1 is SQVTM and CDR2 is ANQGSEA. The CDR3 spells CSVPLATSYNEQFF. In nucleotides, the CDR3 is TGCAGCGTTCCTCTAGCGACTTCCTACAATGAGCAGTTCTTC.

As regards this clonotype: With a much larger clone just one base away, this may be a read error. The V and J genes are TRBV6-5 and TRBJ2-5; D remains unclear. CDR1 is MNHEY, CDR2 SVGAGI, per germline. This CDR3 spans 14 amino acids. The chain's CDR3 is CASKRGPSQDTQYF. In DNA form, the CDR3 reads TGTGCCAGCAAACGTGGTCCGTCGCAAGATACCCAGTACTTC.

On this clonotype itself: This may stem from a read error, because a much larger clone lies one nucleotide away. The chain uses TRBV5-4 and TRBJ2-5; unclear D gene. The length of the CDR3 is 14 residues. Germline V gene data show CDR1 as SGHNT and CDR2 as YYREEE (reference sequence). Trimming left V 1 base short and J 5 bases short, with 12 bases between. CDR3: CASSLCGSGETQYF. The CDR3 nucleotides read TGTGCCAGCAGCTTGTGTGGGTCCGGCGAGACCCAGTACTTC.